The sequence of this T cell receptor (beta chain) was determined in a study of monozygotic twins with inflammatory bowel disease. There are 13 residues in the CDR3. Per germline, CDR1 SGHDT and CDR2 YYEEEE. The quantity of total RNA per TCR library was 3,000 to 4,500 ng. Reprocessing the 5' RACE reads, TCRdb reports a single entry for every CDR3 protein and omits DNA. The sample has some 150,000 distinct CDR3 sequences, and its top ten clones hold approximately 2.4%. The authors isolated total RNA from whole blood without sorting T cells. Sequenced: blood. The chain couples TRBV5-6 to TRBJ2-1. The sequence was obtained from a human donor with ulcerative colitis or Crohn's disease, or a healthy co-twin of an affected twin (not recorded which). CDR3 residues: CASSLWEYNEQFF.